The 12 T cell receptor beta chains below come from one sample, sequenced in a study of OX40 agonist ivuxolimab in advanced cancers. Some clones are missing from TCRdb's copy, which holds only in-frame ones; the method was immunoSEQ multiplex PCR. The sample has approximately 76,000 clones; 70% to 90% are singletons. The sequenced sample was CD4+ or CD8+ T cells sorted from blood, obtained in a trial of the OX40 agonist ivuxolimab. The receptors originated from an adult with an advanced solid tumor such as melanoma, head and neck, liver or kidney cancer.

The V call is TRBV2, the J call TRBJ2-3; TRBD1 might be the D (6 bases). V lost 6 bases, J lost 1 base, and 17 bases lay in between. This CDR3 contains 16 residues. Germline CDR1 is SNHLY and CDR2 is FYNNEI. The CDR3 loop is CASRIGAGARTDTQYF. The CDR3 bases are TGTGCCAGCAGGATTGGGGCAGGGGCTCGCACAGATACGCAGTATTTT.

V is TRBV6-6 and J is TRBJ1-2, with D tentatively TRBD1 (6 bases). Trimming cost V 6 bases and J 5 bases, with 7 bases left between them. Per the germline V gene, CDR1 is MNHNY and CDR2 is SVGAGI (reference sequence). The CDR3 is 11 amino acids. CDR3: CASSTGYGYTF. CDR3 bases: TGTGCCAGCAGCACAGGGTATGGCTACACCTTC.

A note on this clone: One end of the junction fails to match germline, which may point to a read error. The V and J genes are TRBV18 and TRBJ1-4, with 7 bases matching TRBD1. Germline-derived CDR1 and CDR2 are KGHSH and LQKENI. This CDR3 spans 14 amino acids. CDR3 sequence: CASSPQGSNEKLFF. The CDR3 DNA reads TGTGCCAGCTCGCCACAGGGGTCTAATGAAAAACTGTTTTTT.

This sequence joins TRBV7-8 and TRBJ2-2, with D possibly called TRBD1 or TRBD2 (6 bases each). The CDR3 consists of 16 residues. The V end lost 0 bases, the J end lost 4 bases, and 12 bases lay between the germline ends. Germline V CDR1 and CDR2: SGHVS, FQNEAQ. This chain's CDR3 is CASSLAGGRGTGELFF. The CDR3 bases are TGTGCCAGCAGCTTAGCGGGGGGCCGGGGCACCGGGGAGCTGTTTTTT.

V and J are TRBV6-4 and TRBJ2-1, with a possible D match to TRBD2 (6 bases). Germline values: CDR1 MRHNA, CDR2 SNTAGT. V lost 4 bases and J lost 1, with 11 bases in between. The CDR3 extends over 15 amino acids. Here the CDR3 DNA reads TGTGCCAGCAGTGTTGGGGGAGGTTCCTACAATGAGCAGTTCTTC. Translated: CASSVGGGSYNEQFF.

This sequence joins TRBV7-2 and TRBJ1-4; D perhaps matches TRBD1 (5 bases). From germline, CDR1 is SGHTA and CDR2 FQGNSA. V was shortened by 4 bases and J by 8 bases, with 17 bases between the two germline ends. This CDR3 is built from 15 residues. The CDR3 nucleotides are TGTGCCAGCAGCTCTGACAGCTGGGTGAGGGAAAAACTGTTTTTT. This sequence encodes CASSSDSWVREKLFF.

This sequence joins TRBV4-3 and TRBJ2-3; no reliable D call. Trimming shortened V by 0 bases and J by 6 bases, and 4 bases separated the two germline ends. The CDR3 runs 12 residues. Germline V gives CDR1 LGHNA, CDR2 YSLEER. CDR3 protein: CASSQDRDTQYF. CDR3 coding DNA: TGCGCCAGCAGCCAAGACAGGGATACGCAGTATTTT.

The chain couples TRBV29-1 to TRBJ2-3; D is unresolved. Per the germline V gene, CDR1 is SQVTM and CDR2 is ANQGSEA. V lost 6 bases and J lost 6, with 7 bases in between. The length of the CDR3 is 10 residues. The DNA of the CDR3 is TGCAGCGTCCAGGCGGATACGCAGTATTTT. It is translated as CSVQADTQYF.

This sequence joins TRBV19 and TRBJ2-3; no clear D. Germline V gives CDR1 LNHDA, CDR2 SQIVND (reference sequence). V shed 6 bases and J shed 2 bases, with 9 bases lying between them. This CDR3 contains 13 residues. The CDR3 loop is CASSPGPTDTQYF. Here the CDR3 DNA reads TGTGCCAGTAGCCCCGGTCCCACAGATACGCAGTATTTT. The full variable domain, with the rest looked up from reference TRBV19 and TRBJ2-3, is DGGITQSPKYLFRKEGQNVTLSCEQNLNHDAMYWYRQDPGQGLRLIYYSQIVNDFQKGDIAEGYSVSREKKESFPLTVTSAQKNPTAFYLCASSPGPTDTQYFGPGTRLTVL.

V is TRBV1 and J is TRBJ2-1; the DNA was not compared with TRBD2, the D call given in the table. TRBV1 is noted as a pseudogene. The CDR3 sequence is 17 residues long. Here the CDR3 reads CTSRRTSGRRDYNEQFF. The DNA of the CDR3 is TGCACCAGCAGGCGGACTAGCGGGAGGCGCGACTACAATGAGCAGTTCTTC.

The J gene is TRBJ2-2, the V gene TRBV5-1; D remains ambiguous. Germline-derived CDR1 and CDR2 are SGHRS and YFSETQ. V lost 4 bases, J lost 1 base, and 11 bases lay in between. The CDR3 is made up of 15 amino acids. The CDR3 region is CASSPTPVNTGELFF. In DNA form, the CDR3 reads TGCGCCAGCAGCCCGACTCCGGTGAACACCGGGGAGCTGTTTTTT.

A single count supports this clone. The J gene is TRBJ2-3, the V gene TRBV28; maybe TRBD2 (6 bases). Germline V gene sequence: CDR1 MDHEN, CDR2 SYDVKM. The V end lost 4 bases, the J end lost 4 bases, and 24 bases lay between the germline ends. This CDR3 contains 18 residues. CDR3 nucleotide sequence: TGTGCCAGCAGTTCCCTTGGACTGACCGGGAGTAGTCCAGATACGCAGTATTTT. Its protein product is CASSSLGLTGSSPDTQYF.